Each of the 9 T cell receptor beta chains below was sequenced from the same sample in a study of blood T cells in healthy people across ages. Primed by a sample-barcoded 5' primer and a J-beta primer mix, a second PCR proceeded for about 7 to 12 cycles. Using its own MiXCR run on the 5' RACE reads, TCRdb lists one record per CDR3 protein. The sample shows about 1.6 million distinct CDR3 sequences, approximately 32% of them seen only once. Sequencing input: blood. Every receptor here comes from a woman younger than 45 in good health.

The rearrangement links TRBV5-1 to TRBJ1-1; D gene ambiguous. Per germline, CDR1 SGHRS and CDR2 YFSETQ. The CDR3 runs to 13 residues. V was trimmed by 5 bases and J by 0 bases, leaving 8 bases between them. The CDR3 protein is CASRAQLNTEAFF. CDR3 DNA: TGCGCCAGCAGGGCGCAATTGAACACTGAAGCTTTCTTT.

The chain uses TRBV5-1 and TRBJ2-2, with D uncertain. CDR3 length: 15 amino acids. V lost 0 bases to trimming and J lost 12 bases, with 18 bases between them. Germline V gene lookup returns CDR1 SGHRS and CDR2 YFSETQ. CDR3 in DNA: TGCGCCAGCAGCTTGGGGGCTACAGAGAATCTTAAGCTGTTTTTT. This translates into CASSLGATENLKLFF.

This clonotype was seen only a few times. V gene TRBV5-1 combines with J gene TRBJ2-3; D not resolved. Germline CDR1 reads SGHRS; CDR2 reads YFSETQ. Trimming cost V 4 bases and J 1 base, with 16 bases left between them. The CDR3 spans 16 residues. CDR3 nucleotides: TGCGCCAGCAGCCGCTCCGGTTCAGGCGGCACAGATACGCAGTATTTT. Translated, it gives CASSRSGSGGTDTQYF.

This clonotype was counted at least ten times. This chain links TRBV5-1 with TRBJ2-5, with D hard to call. Looked up from germline, CDR1 is SGHRS and CDR2 is YFSETQ. CDR3 size: 14 residues. V gave up 5 bases and J gave up 5 bases, with 16 bases separating them. The DNA of the CDR3 is TGCGCCAGCAGGCCCGGGCCGGGCGACGAGACCCAGTACTTC. Its protein product is CASRPGPGDETQYF.

J is TRBJ2-5 and V is TRBV20-1; D perhaps matches TRBD2 (6 bases). The V gene's germline CDR1 is DFQATT and CDR2 SNEGSKA (reference sequence). This CDR3 is built from 15 residues. V dropped 6 bases and J dropped 2 bases, with 19 bases sitting between them. The CDR3 DNA follows: TGCAGTGCGTTAAGTAGCCGAGGAGGGCAAGAGACCCAGTACTTC. This gives the protein CSALSSRGGQETQYF.

This clonotype was recorded only once. This clone may be a read error of a much larger clone one base away. The V call is TRBV14, the J call TRBJ2-7; 9 bases agree with TRBD1. The CDR3 totals 14 residues. Germline V gene lookup returns CDR1 SGHDN and CDR2 FVKESK. This CDR3 reads CAGSRPGTGFEQYF. The CDR3, as DNA: TGTGCCGGCAGCCGTCCCGGGACAGGGTTTGAGCAGTACTTC.

This clonotype has more than one count but fewer than ten. V and J are TRBV27 and TRBJ2-1; 13 bases match TRBD2. The CDR3 spans 15 residues. Germline CDR1 MNHEY, CDR2 SMNVEV (reference sequence). With 6 bases clipped from V and 9 bases from J, the junction kept 8 bases outside the gene matches. The CDR3 sequence is CASRGGLAGPAEQFF. The CDR3 region has the DNA TGTGCCAGCAGAGGGGGACTAGCGGGACCGGCTGAGCAGTTCTTC.

The chain recombines TRBV4-1 with TRBJ2-3; D gene uncertain. Germline V gene data show CDR1 as MGHRA and CDR2 as YSYEKL. V was shortened by 2 bases and J by 1 base, with 10 bases between the two germline ends. The CDR3 is made up of 15 amino acids. The CDR3, as DNA: TGCGCCAGCAGCCAATTAGGAGTGGGCACAGATACGCAGTATTTT. Its translation: CASSQLGVGTDTQYF.

The chain employs TRBV7-8 and TRBJ1-2, with 12 bases aligning to TRBD1. J gave up 2 bases and V 4 bases, and 8 bases lay outside the gene matches. The germline gives CDR1 SGHVS, CDR2 FQNEAQ. The CDR3 has 17 residues. This chain's CDR3 is CASSSPWGQGANYGYTF. In nucleotides, the CDR3 is TGTGCCAGCAGCTCACCATGGGGACAGGGGGCAAACTATGGCTACACCTTC.